The present T cell receptor (beta chain) was sequenced within a study of shared clonotypes between healthy human individuals. Approximately 220 ng DNA, approximately 31,000 T cell genomes, went into each sorted-subset replicate PCR. This table comes from immunoSEQ multiplex PCR, and its TCRdb copy is limited to in-frame clones, with some not included. The table records under 1,900,000 clones, 98% to 99% of them present only once. The V gene lost 6 bases and the J gene lost 3 bases, with 9 bases spanning the gap. Germline V CDR1 and CDR2: MDHEN, SYDVKM. The CDR3 is 12 amino acids. V and J are TRBV28 and TRBJ2-7, with a possible D match to TRBD2 (6 bases). The source is a man aged 25 to 40 in good health. The sequencing input was naive CD4+ T cells sorted from blood. Subset noted: CD45RA+ positively selected. As DNA, the CDR3 is TGTGCCAGCAGGGGCGGGAACTACGAGCAGTACTTC. It yields the protein CASRGGNYEQYF.